A single sample gave rise to the 31 T cell receptor beta chains below, sequenced in a study of tumor-infiltrating lymphocytes in oesophageal squamous cell carcinoma. TCRdb itself ran the PCR reads through MiXCR, one entry per CDR3 protein. The sample holds under 20,000 distinct CDR3 sequences, 40% to 55% seen once. Specimen: esophageal tumor tissue. Every receptor here comes from a male donor with esophageal squamous cell carcinoma.

This clonotype has ten or more counts. This chain joins TRBV12-3 or TRBV12-4 and TRBJ2-5, with D possibly being TRBD1 or TRBD2 (5 bases each). Trimming removed 3 bases at V and 4 bases at J, with 12 bases between. The CDR3 loop spans 14 amino acids. The CDR3 loop reads CASSFLGVRETQYF. Here the CDR3 DNA reads TGTGCCAGCAGTTTCCTGGGGGTACGAGAGACCCAGTACTTC.

The chain links TRBV7-4 to TRBJ2-3, with D maybe TRBD2 (6 bases). The CDR3 spans 14 residues. The V end lost 2 bases, the J end lost 9 bases, and 15 bases lay between the germline ends. Per germline, CDR1 SGHVT and CDR2 SQSDAQ. CDR3 sequence: CASSLNGAGPTQYF. In DNA form, the CDR3 reads TGTGCCAGCAGCTTAAACGGAGCGGGCCCGACGCAGTATTTT.

This clonotype was counted at least ten times. The junction and the germline gene differ at one end; a read error may be behind it. This rearrangement joins TRBV11-2 to TRBJ2-7; TRBD1 agrees at 7 bases. This CDR3 spans 15 amino acids. Germline V gene lookup returns CDR1 SGHAT and CDR2 FQNNGV. CDR3 coding DNA: TGTGCCAGCAGCATCCGAGGACAGGCCTCCTCCGAGCAGTACTTC. Translation gives CASSIRGQASSEQYF. Combining the CDR3 with reference TRBV11-2 and TRBJ2-7 gives the whole variable domain EAGVAQSPRYKIIEKRQSVAFWCNPISGHATLYWYQQILGQGPKLLIQFQNNGVVDDSQLPKDRFSAERLKGVDSTLKIQPAKLEDSAVYLCASSIRGQASSEQYFGPGTRLTVT.

On this clonotype itself: This may stem from a read error, because a much larger clone lies one nucleotide away. CDR3 sequence: CASSREYRLAYYNEQYF. The CDR3 region has the DNA TGTGCCAGCAGCCGAGAGTATCGACTAGCGTACTACAATGAGCAGTACTTC. The chain combines TRBV14 with TRBJ2-4, with 8 bases aligning to TRBD2. CDR1 is SGHDN and CDR2 is FVKESK in the germline V gene. This CDR3 has 17 residues. V gave up 4 bases and J gave up 13 bases; unmatched junction bases: 21.

This clonotype was counted at least ten times. The V call is TRBV2, the J call TRBJ2-7, with D tentatively TRBD1 (5 bases). CDR1 and CDR2 from the germline V gene are SNHLY and FYNNEI. Trimming shortened V by 6 bases and J by 0 bases, and 12 bases separated the two germline ends. There are 14 residues in the CDR3. The CDR3 nucleotides read TGTGCCAGCAGCTCCGACAGAGTCTCCTACGAGCAGTACTTC. Translating it yields CASSSDRVSYEQYF.

J is TRBJ2-1 and V is TRBV2; weak D call: TRBD1 (5 bases). The J call may be faulty, since TRBJ1-1 better matches the DNA end. The CDR3 has 13 residues. CDR1 is SNHLY and CDR2 is FYNNEI in the germline V gene. In DNA form, the CDR3 reads TGTGCCAGCAGAGCCCGGGGGGGCACTGAAGCTTTCTTT. It translates to CASRARGGTEAFF.

This clonotype has a count of ten or more. The rearrangement uses TRBV6-1 and TRBJ1-5, with D possibly matching TRBD1 (6 bases). The CDR3 runs to 16 residues. Germline V gives CDR1 MNHNS, CDR2 SASEGT. V was shortened by 1 base and J by 7 bases, with 17 bases between the two germline ends. The DNA for the CDR3 is TGTGCCAGCAGTGAAGTCGGACAGTTGGGCGGCCAGCCCCAGCATTTT. This gives the protein CASSEVGQLGGQPQHF.

Relative to its sample, this clonotype is medium-sized. This chain uses TRBV7-3 with TRBJ2-2; 8 bases fit TRBD1. Trimming took 5 bases from V and 4 from J; bases not matched to a gene: 9. The CDR3 runs 16 residues. Germline CDR1 is SGHTA and CDR2 is FQGTGA. CDR3 sequence reads: CASSVRGLMGTGELFF. DNA for the CDR3: TGTGCCAGCAGCGTCAGGGGGCTGATGGGCACCGGGGAGCTGTTTTTT.

The chain has TRBV6-1 and TRBJ1-3, with a tentative D call TRBD1 (5 bases). The germline gives CDR1 MNHNS, CDR2 SASEGT. The V end lost 6 bases, the J end lost 4 bases, and 16 bases lay between the germline ends. The CDR3 consists of 15 residues. The CDR3 DNA reads TGTGCCAGCAGATATGAGACAGTGCAAGGAAACACCATATATTTT. Translation gives CASRYETVQGNTIYF.

CDR3 protein: CASRGDHRTGHSGANVLTF. The CDR3 DNA reads TGTGCCAGCAGAGGGGATCATAGGACAGGGCACTCTGGGGCCAACGTCCTGACTTTC. The chain joins TRBV6-2 or TRBV6-3 to TRBJ2-6; 8 nucleotides line up with TRBD1. V shed 6 bases, J shed 0 bases, and the junction held 13 bases outside the gene matches. This CDR3 has 19 amino acids. From germline, CDR1 is MNHEY and CDR2 SVGEGT.

The rearrangement uses TRBV5-4 and TRBJ2-3; D is possibly TRBD1 (6 bases). Germline V gene data show CDR1 as SGHNT and CDR2 as YYREEE (reference sequence). Trimming stripped 0 bases from V and 0 bases from J, with 11 bases between. The CDR3 covers 16 residues. The DNA of the CDR3 is TGTGCCAGCAGCTTGGGGGGGACAAGGAGCACAGATACGCAGTATTTT. Its protein is CASSLGGTRSTDTQYF.

This clonotype came up many times. The gene calls are TRBV7-9 and TRBJ2-6; D gene uncertain. The CDR3 totals 13 residues. The V gene's germline CDR1 is SEHNR and CDR2 FQNEAQ (reference sequence). V lost 7 bases and J 0 bases, leaving 4 bases between the germline ends. CDR3 sequence: CASIPSGANVLTF. DNA for the CDR3: TGTGCCAGCATCCCCTCTGGGGCCAACGTCCTGACTTTC.

This chain joins TRBV10-3 and TRBJ2-3; the D gene is possibly TRBD1 (6 bases). Germline V lookup: CDR1 ENHRY, CDR2 SYGVKD. CDR3 size: 13 residues. The ends were cut back, 3 bases at V and 5 bases at J, with 9 bases in the middle. CDR3 nucleotide sequence: TGTGCCATCAGTGACGGACAGCAAGATACGCAGTATTTT. Its protein product is CAISDGQQDTQYF.

This clonotype was seen many times. This sequence joins TRBV4-2 and TRBJ2-5; TRBD2 agrees at 7 bases. Germline trimming cut 4 bases from V and 4 bases from J; bases unmatched to any gene: 18. Germline CDR1 is LGHNA and CDR2 is YNFKEQ. The CDR3 is 18 residues long. The CDR3, as DNA: TGTGCCAGCAGCCCTCGACTAGCCACCGCGGACTGGGGAGAGACCCAGTACTTC. Translating gives CASSPRLATADWGETQYF.

The chain employs TRBV4-1 and TRBJ1-4; TRBD1 might be the D (6 bases). The CDR3 is 16 residues long. V lost 0 bases, J lost 6 bases, and 14 bases lay in between. The germline gives CDR1 MGHRA, CDR2 YSYEKL. The CDR3 here is CASSQDGGHGDEKLFF. The CDR3 coding sequence is TGCGCCAGCAGCCAAGATGGGGGGCACGGAGATGAAAAACTGTTTTTT.

For this clonotype: This is likely a read error, given that the CDR3 carries no conserved phenylalanine or tryptophan at its end. The DNA is left out, because the CDR3 cannot be placed on it with certainty; the CDR3 is given as TCRdb lists it. V usage is TRBV6-2 or TRBV6-3 and J usage is TRBJ2-6; TRBD1, as called in the table, went unchecked against the DNA. Germline V gene data show CDR1 as MNHEY and CDR2 as SVGEGT. The length of the CDR3 is 13 amino acids, counting both ends. This chain's CDR3 is CASTIGETQYFGA.

The chain employs TRBV7-9 and TRBJ1-2; a weak D match, TRBD1 (6 bases). Germline-derived CDR1 and CDR2 are SEHNR and FQNEAQ (reference sequence). Deletions cut 5 bases from V and 8 bases from J, with 15 bases between. The CDR3 sequence is 13 residues long. This CDR3 is CASSPMSGDGYTF. Here the CDR3 DNA reads TGTGCCAGCAGCCCCATGTCAGGGGACGGCTACACCTTC.

Points on this clonotype: A junction boundary mismatches the germline segment, possibly from a read error. The CDR3 is CATSWGGESNERFF. The CDR3 region has the DNA TGTGCCACCAGCTGGGGGGGGGAATCTAATGAGCGGTTCTTC. This chain links TRBV24-1 with TRBJ2-1; 7 nucleotides line up with TRBD2. Germline V lookup: CDR1 KGHDR, CDR2 SFDVKD. This CDR3 has 14 amino acids.

In this sample, this clonotype turned up many times. The chain uses TRBV7-9 and TRBJ2-5; the D gene is possibly TRBD2 (7 bases). V lost 1 base to trimming and J lost 5 bases, with 17 bases between them. Germline V CDR1 and CDR2: SEHNR, FQNEAQ (reference sequence). The CDR3 is made up of 16 amino acids. This CDR3 is CASSLGVGGGRETQYF. The CDR3 nucleotides are TGTGCCAGCAGCTTAGGCGTAGGGGGGGGTCGGGAGACCCAGTACTTC. The variable domain in full, completed from reference TRBV7-9 and TRBJ2-5, reads DTGVSQNPRHKITKRGQNVTFRCDPISEHNRLYWYRQTLGQGPEFLTYFQNEAQLEKSRLLSDRFSAERPKGSFSTLEIQRTEQGDSAMYLCASSLGVGGGRETQYFGPGTRLLVL.

The chain carries TRBV28 and TRBJ2-4; 10 bases match TRBD2. The J call is in doubt because the DNA end fits TRBJ2-7 better. CDR1 is MDHEN, CDR2 SYDVKM, per germline. This CDR3 contains 14 residues. This CDR3 reads CASGLSGRAYEQYF. The CDR3, as DNA: TGTGCCAGCGGATTGAGCGGGAGGGCCTACGAGCAGTACTTC.

The chain links TRBV11-2 to TRBJ2-1, with D possibly TRBD2 on 6 matching bases. The CDR3 runs 12 residues. Germline CDR1 reads SGHAT; CDR2 reads FQNNGV. The V gene lost 3 bases and the J gene lost 13 bases, with 13 bases spanning the gap. The CDR3 sequence: CASSFDGGTQFF. The CDR3 DNA is TGTGCCAGCAGCTTCGACGGCGGGACCCAGTTCTTC.

This clonotype appeared many times. The genes are TRBV19 and TRBJ1-3, with 10 nucleotides matching TRBD1. This CDR3 comprises 16 residues. With V trimmed by 5 bases and J by 2 bases, 6 bases remained unmatched. Germline V gene sequence: CDR1 LNHDA, CDR2 SQIVND (reference sequence). The CDR3 region is CASSPADRGPGNTIYF. The CDR3 DNA reads TGTGCCAGTAGTCCCGCCGACAGGGGGCCTGGAAACACCATATATTTT.

This clonotype was counted at least ten times. V is TRBV6-6 and J is TRBJ1-6, with D possibly being TRBD1 (6 bases). Germline loops: CDR1 MNHNY, CDR2 SVGAGI (reference sequence). This CDR3 region has 15 residues. Between the trimmed V and J ends, which lost 2 bases and 6 bases, there was a span of 11 bases. CDR3 protein: CASSYRGTTNSPLHF. The CDR3 DNA reads as TGTGCCAGCAGTTACAGGGGGACAACTAATTCACCCCTCCACTTT.

J is TRBJ2-3 and V is TRBV7-3, with no clear D. Germline V gene data show CDR1 as SGHTA and CDR2 as FQGTGA. The CDR3 extends over 12 amino acids. Trimming stripped 4 bases from V and 9 bases from J, with 11 bases between. The CDR3 nucleotides read TGTGCCAGCAGCTCTCCGTTAGGGACGCAGTATTTT. This sequence encodes CASSSPLGTQYF.

The table lists this clonotype with many counts. The chain recombines TRBV2 with TRBJ2-7; TRBD2 matches 12 bases. This CDR3 is built from 22 residues. Germline lookup yields CDR1 SNHLY and CDR2 FYNNEI. J lost 1 base, V lost 4 bases, and 23 bases had no gene match. Written as DNA, the CDR3 is TGTGCCAGCAGTGGGGACAGGGGCACGACTAGCGGGAGAATCCTGAGTTCCTACGAGCAGTACTTC. Its protein is CASSGDRGTTSGRILSSYEQYF.

A few counts support this clonotype. The chain uses TRBV3-1 and TRBJ1-1; 8 positions match TRBD1. Germline V gene lookup returns CDR1 LGHDT and CDR2 YNNKEL (reference sequence). The CDR3 runs to 16 residues. With V trimmed by 2 bases and J by 1 base, 6 bases remained unmatched. This CDR3 is CASSQPRGLGNTEAFF. The CDR3 DNA reads as TGTGCCAGCAGCCAACCCAGGGGGCTCGGGAACACTGAAGCTTTCTTT. The variable domain in full, with the rest retrieved from reference TRBV3-1 and TRBJ1-1, is DTAVSQTPKYLVTQMGNDKSIKCEQNLGHDTMYWYKQDSKKFLKIMFSYNNKELIINETVPNRFSPKSPDKAHLNLHINSLELGDSAVYFCASSQPRGLGNTEAFFGQGTRLTVV.

Turning to this clonotype: Mismatch with germline at one junction end may stem from a read error. The chain couples TRBV5-1 to TRBJ2-7, with D perhaps matching TRBD1 or TRBD2 (6 bases each). The J call may be wrong; the DNA end is better matched by TRBJ2-1. The CDR3 contains 13 residues. The germline gives CDR1 SGHRS, CDR2 YFSETQ. CDR3: CASSVGGYTEQFF. The DNA of the CDR3 is TGCGCCAGCAGCGTAGGGGGGTACACTGAGCAGTTCTTC.

With respect to this clonotype: Germline is not matched at one junction end, which may reflect a read error. CDR3 sequence: CASSFGQHTGELYF. The DNA of the CDR3 is TGTGCCAGCAGCTTCGGACAGCACACCGGGGAGCTGTACTTC. This sequence joins TRBV7-2 and TRBJ2-1, with TRBD1 as a possible D gene (6 bases). The CDR3 totals 14 residues. CDR1 SGHTA and CDR2 FQGNSA come from the germline V gene.

The chain carries TRBV6-2 or TRBV6-3 and TRBJ2-3; TRBD1 might be the D (6 bases). The V gene lost 5 bases and the J gene lost 12 bases, with 21 bases spanning the gap. The germline V gene has CDR1 MNHEY and CDR2 SVGEGT. The CDR3 extends over 14 amino acids. The DNA of the CDR3 is TGTGCCAGCAGTCCGGGACATCTCCAAGAGACCCAGTATTTT. Translation: CASSPGHLQETQYF.

This clonotype has only one observation. J is TRBJ2-7 and V is TRBV7-3; TRBD1 agrees at 9 bases. The end of the DNA fits TRBJ2-1 better, so the J call may be wrong. This CDR3 region has 14 residues. Germline values: CDR1 SGHTA, CDR2 FQGTGA. The CDR3 region has the DNA TGTGCCAGCAGCCGGGACAGGGCCTACAATGAGCAGTTCTTC. It encodes CASSRDRAYNEQFF.

This clonotype was found a few times. The CDR3 does not end in the conserved phenylalanine or tryptophan, so this is likely a read error. The DNA is omitted, as the CDR3 cannot be located on it reliably, and the CDR3 follows TCRdb's listing. V is TRBV5-1 and J is TRBJ2-7; TRBD2 is taken as the D call from the table, unchecked against the DNA. Germline V gives CDR1 SGHRS, CDR2 YFSETQ. The CDR3 contains 16 residues when both ends are counted. CDR3 region: CASSLDRGGYGYTFGS.